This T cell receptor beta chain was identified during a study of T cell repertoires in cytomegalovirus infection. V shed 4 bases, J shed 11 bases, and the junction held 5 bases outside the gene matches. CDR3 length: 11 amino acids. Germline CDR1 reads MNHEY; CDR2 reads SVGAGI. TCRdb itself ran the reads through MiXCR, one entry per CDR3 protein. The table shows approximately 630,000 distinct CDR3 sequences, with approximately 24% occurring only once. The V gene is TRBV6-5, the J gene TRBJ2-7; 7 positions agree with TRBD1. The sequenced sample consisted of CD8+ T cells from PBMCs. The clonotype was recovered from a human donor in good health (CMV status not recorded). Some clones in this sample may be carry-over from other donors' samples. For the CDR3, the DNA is TGTGCCAGCAGTTCTGGACAGGTGGAGTACTTC. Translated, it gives CASSSGQVEYF.